This T cell receptor (beta chain) was profiled in a study of T cell changes during pregnancy in multiple sclerosis. Sequencing used immunoSEQ multiplex PCR; TCRdb keeps in-frame clones, though not all of them. The sample contains tens of thousands of clones, roughly 93% of which appear only once. This clone occurred once. The clonotype was recovered from a female donor with multiple sclerosis, enrolled in a pregnancy study. The specimen comprised peripheral blood, sampled in the third trimester of pregnancy.

The CDR3 here is CASSPPGQGRNEQYF. The DNA for the CDR3 is TGTGCCAGCTCACCTCCAGGACAGGGTAGGAACGAGCAGTACTTC. J is TRBJ2-7 and V is TRBV18, with 8 bases fitting TRBD1. This CDR3 has 15 amino acids. J was trimmed by 5 bases and V by 3 bases; bases with no gene match: 9. Germline CDR1 reads KGHSH; CDR2 reads LQKENI.